This TCR beta chain was profiled in a study of blood T cells in healthy people across ages. Germline CDR1 MGHRA, CDR2 YSYEKL. This CDR3 has 16 residues. The V end lost 0 bases, the J end lost 3 bases, and 12 bases lay between the germline ends. A second PCR, run for roughly 7 to 11 cycles, used a sample-barcoded 5' primer plus a J-beta primer mix. Each of the samples gave a minimum of 3 million paired-end reads that contained CDR3. TCRdb recomputed calls from the 5' RACE reads with MiXCR, one row per CDR3 protein. The sample has 630,000 or so distinct CDR3 sequences; about 32% are singletons. This clonotype was found many times.

This sequence joins TRBV4-1 and TRBJ2-1; D might be TRBD1 (6 bases). The TCR originated in a woman of 80 years or more in good health. The specimen was blood. CDR3 region: CASSQDPGQRYNEQFF. The DNA for the CDR3 is TGCGCCAGCAGCCAAGATCCAGGACAGCGCTACAATGAGCAGTTCTTC.